These 28 T cell receptor beta chains were sequenced from one sample in a study of blood T cells in healthy people across ages. PCR was performed a second time for roughly 7 to 11 cycles using a sample-barcoded 5' primer and a J-beta primer mix. MiXCR was run by TCRdb on the 5' RACE reads, yielding one entry per CDR3 protein. Of approximately 880,000 distinct CDR3 sequences in the sample, 48% were seen once. Specimen: blood. These receptors were taken from a man in his thirties or forties in good health.

The CDR3 region has the DNA TGTGCCAGCAGCGGGGTTGGGTATCAGCCCCAGCATTTT. Protein sequence: CASSGVGYQPQHF. This rearrangement joins TRBV7-8 to TRBJ1-5; no clear D. Germline lookup yields CDR1 SGHVS and CDR2 FQNEAQ. The CDR3 consists of 13 residues. V shed 5 bases and J shed 5 bases, with 10 bases lying between them.

The chain has TRBV29-1 and TRBJ2-3; D remains unclear. The CDR3 is 13 residues long. The V end lost 2 bases, the J end lost 1 base, and 7 bases lay between the germline ends. From germline, CDR1 is SQVTM and CDR2 ANQGSEA. CDR3 protein: CSVENSGTDTQYF. The DNA for the CDR3 is TGCAGCGTTGAAAACAGCGGCACAGATACGCAGTATTTT.

The rearrangement joins TRBV4-2 to TRBJ1-4, with D perhaps matching TRBD1 (5 bases). Germline-derived CDR1 and CDR2 are LGHNA and YNFKEQ. The CDR3 covers 16 residues. V was clipped by 1 base and J by 0 bases, with 9 bases between them. CDR3 protein: CASSQVGGATNEKLFF. Here the CDR3 DNA reads TGTGCCAGCAGCCAAGTTGGGGGAGCAACTAATGAAAAACTGTTTTTT.

The rearrangement links TRBV7-9 to TRBJ2-5, with a weak D call TRBD1 (6 bases). The CDR3 spans 15 residues. V lost 8 bases to trimming and J lost 1 base, with 17 bases between them. From germline, CDR1 is SEHNR and CDR2 FQNEAQ (reference sequence). CDR3: CASSDSGQFQETQYF. The CDR3 DNA reads as TGTGCCAGCTCCGATTCCGGACAGTTCCAAGAGACCCAGTACTTC. Full variable domain (rest looked up from reference TRBV7-9 and TRBJ2-5): DTGVSQNPRHKITKRGQNVTFRCDPISEHNRLYWYRQTLGQGPEFLTYFQNEAQLEKSRLLSDRFSAERPKGSFSTLEIQRTEQGDSAMYLCASSDSGQFQETQYFGPGTRLLVL.

The chain joins TRBV14 to TRBJ2-7; 9 bases are shared with TRBD2. The junction had 8 bases not matched to a gene; V was cut back by 5 bases and J by 0 bases. CDR1 and CDR2 from the germline V gene are SGHDN and FVKESK. The CDR3 length is 16 residues. CDR3: CASSDMAGGSSYEQYF. In DNA, the CDR3 is TGTGCCAGCAGCGATATGGCGGGGGGGAGCTCCTACGAGCAGTACTTC.

This clonotype was observed a few times. V and J are TRBV20-1 and TRBJ2-3, with 9 bases matching TRBD2. CDR3 length equals 14 residues. Looked up from germline, CDR1 is DFQATT and CDR2 is SNEGSKA (reference sequence). V was clipped by 4 bases and J by 1 base; unmatched bases: 3. The CDR3 sequence is CSATSGDRTDTQYF. The CDR3 bases are TGCAGTGCTACTAGCGGGGACCGCACAGATACGCAGTATTTT.

V is TRBV10-3 and J is TRBJ2-5, with D maybe TRBD2 (5 bases). Germline V gene lookup returns CDR1 ENHRY and CDR2 SYGVKD. The V end lost 7 bases, the J end lost 1 base, and 10 bases lay between the germline ends. This CDR3 region has 13 residues. As DNA, the CDR3 is TGTGCCATCAAGCAAGGGAGCCAAGAGACCCAGTACTTC. This sequence encodes CAIKQGSQETQYF.

This rearrangement joins TRBV12-3 or TRBV12-4 to TRBJ1-4, with D hard to call. The CDR3 has 16 amino acids. Trimming removed 6 bases from V and 4 bases from J, with 18 bases in between. CDR3 residues: CASSPRGRGGNEKLFF. DNA for the CDR3: TGTGCCAGCAGCCCTAGAGGCCGGGGAGGTAATGAAAAACTGTTTTTT.

This clonotype has a handful of counts. V is TRBV9 and J is TRBJ2-5; 10 nucleotides line up with TRBD1. The CDR3 extends over 15 amino acids. The J segment lost 1 base and the V segment lost 1 base, leaving 1 base of the junction unmatched. Germline V gene lookup returns CDR1 SGDLS and CDR2 YYNGEE. CDR3 bases: TGTGCCAGCAGCGTAAGGGACAGGGGCCAAGAGACCCAGTACTTC. Its protein product is CASSVRDRGQETQYF.

This sequence joins TRBV20-1 and TRBJ2-3, with D uncertain. V was cut by 7 bases and J by 1 base, with 18 bases left in between. Per the germline V gene, CDR1 is DFQATT and CDR2 is SNEGSKA (reference sequence). The CDR3 length is 15 residues. CDR3 nucleotides: TGCAGTGTTAAAGGGCGGCAGGTGGGCACAGATACGCAGTATTTT. This translates into CSVKGRQVGTDTQYF.

The CDR3 region has the DNA TGTGCCAGCAGCCCTTTTGAGGGGGCCGGGGAGCTGTTTTTT. This encodes CASSPFEGAGELFF. This chain links TRBV7-2 with TRBJ2-2; maybe TRBD1 (6 bases). The germline V gene has CDR1 SGHTA and CDR2 FQGNSA. V dropped 5 bases and J dropped 6 bases, with 13 bases sitting between them. This CDR3 has 14 amino acids.

The chain uses TRBV7-2 and TRBJ2-7; TRBD1 is a possible D gene (6 bases). Germline V lookup: CDR1 SGHTA, CDR2 FQGNSA. Trimming left V 6 bases short and J 4 bases short, with 16 bases between. This CDR3 is 14 amino acids long. This CDR3 reads CASSSDRNPYEQYF. The CDR3 nucleotides read TGTGCCAGCAGTTCCGACAGGAACCCTTACGAGCAGTACTTC. Combining the CDR3 with reference TRBV7-2 and TRBJ2-7 gives the whole variable domain GAGVSQSPSNKVTEKGKDVELRCDPISGHTALYWYRQSLGQGLEFLIYFQGNSAPDKSGLPSDRFSAERTGGSVSTLTIQRTQQEDSAVYLCASSSDRNPYEQYFGPGTRLTVT.

The rearrangement joins TRBV7-2 to TRBJ1-2; D might be TRBD1 (6 bases). V was shortened by 7 bases and J by 2 bases, with 11 bases between the two germline ends. This CDR3 spans 13 amino acids. Germline V gives CDR1 SGHTA, CDR2 FQGNSA. CDR3 nucleotides: TGTGCCAGCACCGACGACAGGAACTATGGCTACACCTTC. This encodes CASTDDRNYGYTF.

Only a few counts were recorded for this clonotype. The chain recombines TRBV7-2 with TRBJ1-4; D is unclear. With 5 bases removed from V and 7 bases from J, the gap between germline ends came to 11 bases. Germline values: CDR1 SGHTA, CDR2 FQGNSA. CDR3 length equals 13 residues. CDR3 region: CASSTSSGEKLFF. DNA of the CDR3: TGTGCCAGCAGCACCTCAAGCGGTGAAAAACTGTTTTTT.

CDR3 nucleotide sequence: TGTGCCAGCAGCTTACCTTACCGGGGGTTTGGTCGCGGAGATACGCAGTATTTT. This sequence encodes CASSLPYRGFGRGDTQYF. The chain uses TRBV7-2 and TRBJ2-3; tentatively, D is TRBD2 (6 bases). Trimming pared 2 bases from V and 5 bases from J, leaving 23 bases between. The CDR3 is made up of 18 amino acids. The V gene's germline CDR1 is SGHTA and CDR2 FQGNSA.

The chain has TRBV3-1 and TRBJ1-6; D uncertain. The V end lost 4 bases, the J end lost 3 bases, and 19 bases lay between the germline ends. Germline lookup yields CDR1 LGHDT and CDR2 YNNKEL (reference sequence). This CDR3 spans 18 amino acids. The CDR3, as DNA: TGTGCCAGCAGCCGACCGGGCCTCAAGAAGAACTATAATTCACCCCTCCACTTT. It specifies CASSRPGLKKNYNSPLHF.

The sample holds a few counts of this clonotype. The CDR3 sequence: CASSTGTSRAGNTIYF. DNA for the CDR3: TGCGCCAGCAGTACTGGGACTTCTAGAGCGGGAAACACCATATATTTT. The genes are TRBV5-1 and TRBJ1-3, with TRBD1 as a possible D gene (5 bases). There are 16 residues in the CDR3. Trimming removed 5 bases at V and 4 bases at J, with 19 bases between. In germline, CDR1 is SGHRS, CDR2 YFSETQ.

This chain links TRBV4-1 with TRBJ2-3, with D possibly matching TRBD2 (5 bases). The germline V gene has CDR1 MGHRA and CDR2 YSYEKL. There are 14 residues in the CDR3. V was trimmed by 1 base and J by 6 bases, leaving 11 bases between them. The CDR3 nucleotides are TGCGCCAGCAGCCAAGTTTCAGCGGCGGATACGCAGTATTTT. Protein: CASSQVSAADTQYF.

This clonotype was seen more than once but under ten times. The chain recombines TRBV12-3 or TRBV12-4 with TRBJ1-4, with TRBD1 identical over 8 bases. The CDR3 length is 14 residues. V lost 6 bases and J lost 8; bases outside the gene matches: 8. The CDR3 region is CASSLDRVREKLFF. CDR3 sequence (DNA): TGTGCCAGCAGCCTGGACAGGGTGCGAGAAAAACTGTTTTTT.

The chain combines TRBV3-1 with TRBJ2-7; 10 nucleotides match TRBD2. CDR3 size: 15 residues. Germline-derived CDR1 and CDR2 are LGHDT and YNNKEL (reference sequence). Trimming at V came to 4 bases and at J to 2 bases, leaving 5 bases not matched to a gene. CDR3: CASSPTSGETYEQYF. CDR3 DNA sequence: TGTGCCAGCAGCCCTACTAGCGGGGAAACCTACGAGCAGTACTTC.

The CDR3 nucleotides are TGTGCCAGCAGACCTTCGCGACTAGCGGAGACGTGGTACCAAGAGACCCAGTACTTC. As protein: CASRPSRLAETWYQETQYF. The V gene is TRBV6-2 or TRBV6-3, the J gene TRBJ2-5, with 9 positions matching TRBD2. The V and J ends lost 6 bases and 0 bases, in that order; junction bases with no gene match: 17. This CDR3 is 19 amino acids long. Germline assignment: CDR1 MNHEY and CDR2 SVGEGT.

CDR3 DNA: TGCGCCAGCAGCTTTTGGACATCCTACGAGCAGTACTTC. Translating gives CASSFWTSYEQYF. The chain uses TRBV5-1 and TRBJ2-7; TRBD1 might be the D (5 bases). Germline V CDR1 and CDR2: SGHRS, YFSETQ. V gave up 2 bases and J gave up 1 base, with 7 bases separating them. The CDR3 sequence is 13 residues long.

The chain carries TRBV7-2 and TRBJ2-7; TRBD2 matches at 13 bases. The V segment lost 5 bases and the J segment 3 bases; nucleotides outside the gene matches: 4. There are 15 residues in the CDR3. In germline, CDR1 is SGHTA, CDR2 FQGNSA. The CDR3 loop is CASSVRLAGGYEQYF. CDR3 nucleotides: TGTGCCAGCAGCGTTCGACTAGCGGGGGGCTACGAGCAGTACTTC.

This chain connects TRBV7-3 to TRBJ2-7; D unresolved. The V end was cut by 2 bases, the J end by 5 bases, with 19 bases between. There are 16 residues in the CDR3. CDR1 and CDR2 from the germline V gene are SGHTA and FQGTGA. The CDR3: CASSLGTPSGPDEQYF. In DNA form, the CDR3 reads TGTGCCAGCAGCTTAGGTACCCCCTCCGGTCCCGACGAGCAGTACTTC.

J is TRBJ2-5 and V is TRBV2; TRBD1 matches at 8 bases. The CDR3 runs to 16 residues. V lost 4 bases, J lost 9 bases, and 16 bases stayed unmatched. From germline, CDR1 is SNHLY and CDR2 FYNNEI. CDR3 DNA: TGTGCCAGCAGTGTTAAAGGGGGGACAGGAACTTTGGCCCAGTACTTC. Translation: CASSVKGGTGTLAQYF.

This sequence joins TRBV7-9 and TRBJ2-7; D unclear. In germline, CDR1 is SEHNR, CDR2 FQNEAQ (reference sequence). Deletions cut 5 bases from V and 0 bases from J, with 14 bases between. There are 15 residues in the CDR3. CDR3: CASSPGRPLSYEQYF. As DNA, the CDR3 is TGTGCCAGCAGCCCCGGACGGCCCCTCTCCTACGAGCAGTACTTC.

The gene calls are TRBV11-2 and TRBJ2-7; D may be TRBD1 (6 bases). V was cut by 3 bases and J by 1 base, with 22 bases left in between. Germline V CDR1 and CDR2: SGHAT, FQNNGV. There are 18 residues in the CDR3. CDR3 in amino acids: CASSLGLRQGFNSYEQYF. In nucleotides, the CDR3 is TGTGCCAGCAGCTTGGGGCTGAGGCAGGGGTTTAATTCCTACGAGCAGTACTTC. The whole variable domain, remainder taken from reference TRBV11-2 and TRBJ2-7, is EAGVAQSPRYKIIEKRQSVAFWCNPISGHATLYWYQQILGQGPKLLIQFQNNGVVDDSQLPKDRFSAERLKGVDSTLKIQPAKLEDSAVYLCASSLGLRQGFNSYEQYFGPGTRLTVT.

There are a few counts of this clonotype. V and J are TRBV11-2 and TRBJ2-3, with 9 nucleotides matching TRBD2. Trimming took 4 bases from V and 2 from J; bases not matched to a gene: 7. The germline V gene has CDR1 SGHAT and CDR2 FQNNGV. The CDR3 has 16 amino acids. In nucleotides, the CDR3 is TGTGCCAGCAGCTCTCCGAGCGGGGGGTACACAGATACGCAGTATTTT. Its translation: CASSSPSGGYTDTQYF.